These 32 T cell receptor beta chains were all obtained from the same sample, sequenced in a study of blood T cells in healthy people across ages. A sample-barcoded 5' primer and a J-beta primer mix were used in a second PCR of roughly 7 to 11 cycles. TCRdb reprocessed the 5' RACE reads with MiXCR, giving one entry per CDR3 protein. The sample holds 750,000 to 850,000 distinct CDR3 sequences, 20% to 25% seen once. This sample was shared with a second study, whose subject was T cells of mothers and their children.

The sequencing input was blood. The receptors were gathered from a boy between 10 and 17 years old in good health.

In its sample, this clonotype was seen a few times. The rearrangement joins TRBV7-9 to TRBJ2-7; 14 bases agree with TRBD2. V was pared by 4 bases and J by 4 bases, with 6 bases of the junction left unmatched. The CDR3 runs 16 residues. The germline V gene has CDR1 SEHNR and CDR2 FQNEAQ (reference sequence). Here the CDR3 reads CASSSPGLAGVYEQYF. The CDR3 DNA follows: TGTGCCAGCAGCTCGCCGGGACTAGCGGGAGTTTACGAGCAGTACTTC.

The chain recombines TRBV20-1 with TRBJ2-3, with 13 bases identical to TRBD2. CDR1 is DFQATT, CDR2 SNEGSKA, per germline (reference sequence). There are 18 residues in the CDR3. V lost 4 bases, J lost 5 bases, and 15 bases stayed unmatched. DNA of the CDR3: TGCAGTGCTATTTGGACTGAAGGACTAGCGGGAGTCCTAGATACGCAGTATTTT. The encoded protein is CSAIWTEGLAGVLDTQYF.

CDR3 nucleotides: TGTGCCATCAGTGAGTCCTGGGATGGCTACACCTTC. Translating gives CAISESWDGYTF. This chain links TRBV10-3 with TRBJ1-2; D is undetermined. The length of the CDR3 is 12 residues. Trimming removed 0 bases at V and 6 bases at J, with 5 bases between. Germline V CDR1 and CDR2: ENHRY, SYGVKD.

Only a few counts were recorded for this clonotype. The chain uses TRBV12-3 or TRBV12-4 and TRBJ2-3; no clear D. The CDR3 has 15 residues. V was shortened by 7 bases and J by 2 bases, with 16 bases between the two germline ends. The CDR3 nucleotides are TGTGCCAGCACTAAGTGGTCTAGAGACACAGATACGCAGTATTTT. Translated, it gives CASTKWSRDTDTQYF.

CDR3 bases: TGCAGTGCTAGAGCCCGGACAGGGGGACCCTACGAGCAGTACTTC. This codes for CSARARTGGPYEQYF. The gene calls are TRBV20-1 and TRBJ2-7; 10 bases align to TRBD1. The CDR3 length is 15 residues. Trimming removed 1 base from V and 2 bases from J; junction bases left unmatched: 5. The germline V gene has CDR1 DFQATT and CDR2 SNEGSKA (reference sequence).

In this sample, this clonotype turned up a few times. The CDR3 sequence: CASTADRLAVKDTQYF. The CDR3 DNA sequence: TGTGCCAGCACCGCAGACAGACTAGCGGTGAAAGATACGCAGTATTTT. The rearrangement links TRBV27 to TRBJ2-3; 9 bases are shared with TRBD2. Looked up from germline, CDR1 is MNHEY and CDR2 is SMNVEV (reference sequence). CDR3 length: 16 amino acids. Germline trimming cut 7 bases from V and 5 bases from J; bases unmatched to any gene: 13.

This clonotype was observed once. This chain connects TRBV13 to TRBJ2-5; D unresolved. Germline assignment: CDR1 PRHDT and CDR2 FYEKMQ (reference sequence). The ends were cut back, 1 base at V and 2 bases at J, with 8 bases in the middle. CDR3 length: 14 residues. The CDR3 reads CASSLEQRQETQYF. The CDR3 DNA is TGTGCCAGCAGCTTAGAACAGAGACAAGAGACCCAGTACTTC.

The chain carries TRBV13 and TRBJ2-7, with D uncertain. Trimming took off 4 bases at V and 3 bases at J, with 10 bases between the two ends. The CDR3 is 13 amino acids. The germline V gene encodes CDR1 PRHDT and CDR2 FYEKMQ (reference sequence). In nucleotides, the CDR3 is TGTGCCAGCAGCTCGTTCCTTTTCTACGAGCAGTACTTC. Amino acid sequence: CASSSFLFYEQYF.

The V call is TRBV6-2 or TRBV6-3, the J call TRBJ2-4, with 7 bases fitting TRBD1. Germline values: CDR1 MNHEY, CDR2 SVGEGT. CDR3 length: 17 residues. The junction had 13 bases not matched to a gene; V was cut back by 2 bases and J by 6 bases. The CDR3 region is CASSYEAGGYSGNIQYF. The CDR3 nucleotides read TGTGCCAGCAGTTACGAGGCAGGGGGTTATTCCGGAAACATTCAGTACTTC.

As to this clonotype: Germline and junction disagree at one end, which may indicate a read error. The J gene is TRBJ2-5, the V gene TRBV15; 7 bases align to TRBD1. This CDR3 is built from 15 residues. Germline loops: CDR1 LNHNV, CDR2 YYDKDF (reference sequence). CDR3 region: CATSRNRGLIYEQHF. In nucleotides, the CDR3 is TGTGCCACCAGCAGAAACAGGGGTTTAATCTACGAGCAGCACTTC.

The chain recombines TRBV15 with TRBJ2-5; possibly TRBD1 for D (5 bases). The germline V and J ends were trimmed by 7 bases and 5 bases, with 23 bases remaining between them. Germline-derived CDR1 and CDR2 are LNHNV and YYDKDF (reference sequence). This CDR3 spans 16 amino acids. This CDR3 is CATIPGGRGGFETQYF. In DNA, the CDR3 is TGTGCCACCATCCCCGGTGGTAGGGGTGGATTTGAGACCCAGTACTTC.

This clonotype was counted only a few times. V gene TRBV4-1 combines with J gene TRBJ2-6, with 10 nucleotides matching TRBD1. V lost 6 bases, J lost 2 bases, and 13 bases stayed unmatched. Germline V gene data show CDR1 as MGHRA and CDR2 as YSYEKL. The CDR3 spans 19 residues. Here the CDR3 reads CASRPLADRGLAGANVLTF. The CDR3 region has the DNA TGCGCCAGCAGACCTCTCGCCGACAGGGGGCTGGCTGGGGCCAACGTCCTGACTTTC.

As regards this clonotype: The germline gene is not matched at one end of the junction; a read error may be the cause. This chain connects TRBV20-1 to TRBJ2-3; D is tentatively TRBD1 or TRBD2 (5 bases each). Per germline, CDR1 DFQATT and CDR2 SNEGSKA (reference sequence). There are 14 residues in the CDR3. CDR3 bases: TGCGGTGCCCCCGGGGACGGAGGCACAGATACGCAGTATTTT. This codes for CGAPGDGGTDTQYF.

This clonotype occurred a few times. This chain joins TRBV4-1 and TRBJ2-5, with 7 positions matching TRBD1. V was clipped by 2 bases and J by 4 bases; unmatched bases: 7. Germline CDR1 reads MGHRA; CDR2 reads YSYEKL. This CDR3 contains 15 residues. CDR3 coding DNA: TGCGCCAGCAGCCAACCTAGACAGGGCGGAGAGACCCAGTACTTC. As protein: CASSQPRQGGETQYF.

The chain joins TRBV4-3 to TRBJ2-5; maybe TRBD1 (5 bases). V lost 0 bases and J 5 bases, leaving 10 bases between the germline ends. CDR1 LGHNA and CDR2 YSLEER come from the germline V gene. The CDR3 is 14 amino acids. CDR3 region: CASSQDLGLETQYF. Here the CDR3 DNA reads TGCGCCAGCAGCCAAGATCTGGGGCTGGAGACCCAGTACTTC.

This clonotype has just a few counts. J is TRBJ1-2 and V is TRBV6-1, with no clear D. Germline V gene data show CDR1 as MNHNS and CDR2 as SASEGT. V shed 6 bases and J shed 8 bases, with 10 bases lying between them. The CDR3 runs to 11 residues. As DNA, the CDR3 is TGTGCCAGCAGGGGTTTAGGGGGCTACACCTTC. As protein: CASRGLGGYTF.

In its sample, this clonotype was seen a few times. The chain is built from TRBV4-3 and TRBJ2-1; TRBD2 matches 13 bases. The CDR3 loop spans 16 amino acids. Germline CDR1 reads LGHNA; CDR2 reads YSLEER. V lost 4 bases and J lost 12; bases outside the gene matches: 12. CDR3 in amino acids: CASSPSGLAGRLGQFF. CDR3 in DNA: TGCGCCAGCAGCCCATCGGGACTAGCGGGAAGGCTAGGGCAGTTCTTC.

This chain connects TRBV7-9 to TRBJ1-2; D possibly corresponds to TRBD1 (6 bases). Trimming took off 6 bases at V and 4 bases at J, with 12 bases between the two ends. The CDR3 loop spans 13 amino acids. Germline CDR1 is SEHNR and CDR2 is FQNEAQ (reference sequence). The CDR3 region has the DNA TGTGCCAGCAGTCACAGGGAACCCTATGGCTACACCTTC. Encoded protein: CASSHREPYGYTF.

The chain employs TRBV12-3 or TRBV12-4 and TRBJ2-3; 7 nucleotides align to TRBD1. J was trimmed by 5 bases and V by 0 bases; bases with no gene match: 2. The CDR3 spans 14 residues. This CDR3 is CASSLAGGKDTQYF. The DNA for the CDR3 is TGTGCCAGCAGTTTAGCAGGGGGCAAAGATACGCAGTATTTT.

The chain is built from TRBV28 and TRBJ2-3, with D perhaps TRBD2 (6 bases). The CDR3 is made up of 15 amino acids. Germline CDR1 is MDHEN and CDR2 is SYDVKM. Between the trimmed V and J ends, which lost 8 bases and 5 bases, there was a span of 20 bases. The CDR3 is CASSLIAEGKDTQYF. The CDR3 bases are TGTGCCAGCTCGCTTATAGCGGAGGGTAAAGATACGCAGTATTTT.

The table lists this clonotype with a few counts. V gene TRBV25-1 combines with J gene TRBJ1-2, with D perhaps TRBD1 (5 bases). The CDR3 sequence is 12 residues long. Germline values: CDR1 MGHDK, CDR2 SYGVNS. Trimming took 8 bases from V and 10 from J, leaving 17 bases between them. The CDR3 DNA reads TGTGCCAGCCGATCCCAGGGCCGTGACTACACCTTC. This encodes CASRSQGRDYTF.

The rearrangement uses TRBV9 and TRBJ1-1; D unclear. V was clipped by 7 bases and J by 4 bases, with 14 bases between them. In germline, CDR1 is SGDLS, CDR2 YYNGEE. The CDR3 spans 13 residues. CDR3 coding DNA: TGTGCCAGCGGTCGTCGGCCATCCACTGAAGCTTTCTTT. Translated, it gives CASGRRPSTEAFF.

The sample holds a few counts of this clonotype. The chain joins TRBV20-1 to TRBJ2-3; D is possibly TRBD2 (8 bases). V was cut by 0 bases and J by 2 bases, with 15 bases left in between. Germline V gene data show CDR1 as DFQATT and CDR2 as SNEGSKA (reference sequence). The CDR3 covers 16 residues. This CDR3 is CSARDREGTVTDTQYF. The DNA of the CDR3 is TGCAGTGCTAGAGATCGGGAGGGGACAGTCACAGATACGCAGTATTTT.

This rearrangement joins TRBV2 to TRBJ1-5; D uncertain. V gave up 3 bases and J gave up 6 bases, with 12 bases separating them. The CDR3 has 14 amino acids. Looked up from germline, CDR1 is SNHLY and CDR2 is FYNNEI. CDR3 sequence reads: CASSEGLGRQPQHF. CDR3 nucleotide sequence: TGTGCCAGCAGTGAGGGCCTGGGCCGTCAGCCCCAGCATTTT. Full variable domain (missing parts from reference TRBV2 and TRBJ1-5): EPEVTQTPSHQVTQMGQEVILRCVPISNHLYFYWYRQILGQKVEFLVSFYNNEISEKSEIFDDQFSVERPDGSNFTLKIRSTKLEDSAMYFCASSEGLGRQPQHFGDGTRLSIL.

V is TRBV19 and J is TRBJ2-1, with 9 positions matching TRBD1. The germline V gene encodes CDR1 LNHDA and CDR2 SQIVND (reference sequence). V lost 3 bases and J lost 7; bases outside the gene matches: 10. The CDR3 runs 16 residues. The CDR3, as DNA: TGTGCCAGTAGTATTGCTGCGGACAGGGGTTGGAATGAGCAGTTCTTC. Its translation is CASSIAADRGWNEQFF.

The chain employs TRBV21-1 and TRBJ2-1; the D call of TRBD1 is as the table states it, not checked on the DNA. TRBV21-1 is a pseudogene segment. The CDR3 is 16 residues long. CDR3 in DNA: TGTGCCAGCACCCCGGGAAGCGGGAGCTCCTACAATGAGCAGTTCTTC. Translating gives CASTPGSGSSYNEQFF.

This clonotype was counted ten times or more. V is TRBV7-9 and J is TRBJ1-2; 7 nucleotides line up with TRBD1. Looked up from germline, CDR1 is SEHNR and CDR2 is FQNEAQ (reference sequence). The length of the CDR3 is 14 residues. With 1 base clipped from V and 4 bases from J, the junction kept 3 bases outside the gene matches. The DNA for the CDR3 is TGTGCCAGCAGCTTAGTCTCAGGGGGCTATGGCTACACCTTC. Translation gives CASSLVSGGYGYTF.

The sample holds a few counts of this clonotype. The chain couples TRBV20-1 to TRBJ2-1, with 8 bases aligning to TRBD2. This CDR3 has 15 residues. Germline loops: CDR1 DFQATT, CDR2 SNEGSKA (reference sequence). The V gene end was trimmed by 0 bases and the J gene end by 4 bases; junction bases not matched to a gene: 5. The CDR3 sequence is CSARDAQRGYNEQFF. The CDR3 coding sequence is TGCAGTGCTAGAGATGCCCAGCGGGGGTACAATGAGCAGTTCTTC.

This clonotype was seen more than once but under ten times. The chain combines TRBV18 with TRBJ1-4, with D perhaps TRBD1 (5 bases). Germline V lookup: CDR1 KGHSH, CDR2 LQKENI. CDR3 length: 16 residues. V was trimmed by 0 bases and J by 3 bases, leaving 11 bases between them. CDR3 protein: CASSPPNGAANEKLFF. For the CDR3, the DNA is TGTGCCAGCTCACCACCGAATGGGGCGGCTAATGAAAAACTGTTTTTT. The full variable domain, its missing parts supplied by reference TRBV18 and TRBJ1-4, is NAGVMQNPRHLVRRRGQEARLRCSPMKGHSHVYWYRQLPEEGLKFMVYLQKENIIDESGMPKERFSAEFPKEGPSILRIQQVVRGDSAAYFCASSPPNGAANEKLFFGSGTQLSVL.

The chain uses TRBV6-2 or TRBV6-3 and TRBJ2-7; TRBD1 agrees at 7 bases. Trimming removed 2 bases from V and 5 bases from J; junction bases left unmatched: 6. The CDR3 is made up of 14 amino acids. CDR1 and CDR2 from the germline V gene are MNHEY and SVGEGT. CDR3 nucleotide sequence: TGTGCCAGCAGTTACGCTGACAGGGTCGACGAGCAGTACTTC. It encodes CASSYADRVDEQYF.

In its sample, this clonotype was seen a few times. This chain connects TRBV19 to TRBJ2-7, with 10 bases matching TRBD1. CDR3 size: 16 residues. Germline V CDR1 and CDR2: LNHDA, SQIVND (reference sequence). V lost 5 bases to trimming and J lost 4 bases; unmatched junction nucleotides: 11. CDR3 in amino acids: CASSASGTGEVYEQYF. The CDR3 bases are TGTGCCAGTAGTGCCTCCGGGACAGGGGAGGTATACGAGCAGTACTTC. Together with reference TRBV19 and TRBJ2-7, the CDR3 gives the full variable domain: DGGITQSPKYLFRKEGQNVTLSCEQNLNHDAMYWYRQDPGQGLRLIYYSQIVNDFQKGDIAEGYSVSREKKESFPLTVTSAQKNPTAFYLCASSASGTGEVYEQYFGPGTRLTVT.

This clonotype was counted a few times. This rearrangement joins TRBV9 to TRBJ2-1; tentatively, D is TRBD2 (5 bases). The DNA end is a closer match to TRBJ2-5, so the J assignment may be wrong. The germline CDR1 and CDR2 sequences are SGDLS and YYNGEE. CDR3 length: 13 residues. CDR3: CASSVEGEETQYF. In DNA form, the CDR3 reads TGTGCCAGCAGCGTAGAGGGAGAAGAGACCCAGTACTTC.